The 28 T cell receptor beta chains reported below all come from one sample, sequenced in a study of cytomegalovirus exposure and HLA in healthy donors. In the PCR, 60 Vbeta and 13 Jbeta primers were used. Method: immunoSEQ multiplex PCR; TCRdb's copy keeps in-frame clones and lacks some. The sample lists some 90,000 clones, roughly 60% occurring once. Sequenced: PBMCs. Every receptor here comes from a boy aged 5-17 years in good health and CMV-seropositive.

The sample holds a few counts of this clone. The CDR3 DNA is TGCAGCGGCGGCCTGACAGGGAGTACGTACAATGAGCAGTTCTTC. It yields the protein CSGGLTGSTYNEQFF. The rearrangement uses TRBV29-1 and TRBJ2-1, with TRBD1 matching 7 bases. J gave up 4 bases and V 7 bases, and 13 bases lay outside the gene matches. The CDR3 totals 15 residues. Germline assignment: CDR1 SQVTM and CDR2 ANQGSEA.

The chain links TRBV18 to TRBJ1-1; 7 bases align to TRBD1. The length of the CDR3 is 15 residues. Germline-derived CDR1 and CDR2 are KGHSH and LQKENI. The V segment lost 3 bases and the J segment 3 bases; nucleotides outside the gene matches: 7. The CDR3 nucleotides read TGTGCCAGCTCACCTCGGGGGACAGAAGACACTGAAGCTTTCTTT. As protein: CASSPRGTEDTEAFF. The full variable domain, with the rest looked up from reference TRBV18 and TRBJ1-1, is NAGVMQNPRHLVRRRGQEARLRCSPMKGHSHVYWYRQLPEEGLKFMVYLQKENIIDESGMPKERFSAEFPKEGPSILRIQQVVRGDSAAYFCASSPRGTEDTEAFFGQGTRLTVV.

The V and J genes are TRBV29-1 and TRBJ1-4; 7 bases are shared with TRBD1. The length of the CDR3 is 13 residues. After removal of 4 bases from V and 3 bases from J, the junction contained 2 bases not matched to a gene. Germline values: CDR1 SQVTM, CDR2 ANQGSEA. The DNA of the CDR3 is TGCAGCGTTGCTCAGGGGGCTAATGAAAAACTGTTTTTT. Its protein is CSVAQGANEKLFF.

The chain employs TRBV7-8 and TRBJ1-1, with 8 bases lining up with TRBD1. The V gene end was trimmed by 1 base and the J gene end by 3 bases; junction bases not matched to a gene: 1. Per germline, CDR1 SGHVS and CDR2 FQNEAQ. The length of the CDR3 is 14 residues. The CDR3 sequence is CASSLDRGDTEAFF. CDR3 nucleotide sequence: TGTGCCAGCAGCTTAGACAGGGGGGACACTGAAGCTTTCTTT.

This clone was counted only a few times. This chain connects TRBV27 to TRBJ2-3; 8 bases match TRBD2. Trimming took 5 bases from V and 2 from J; bases not matched to a gene: 6. CDR1 is MNHEY and CDR2 is SMNVEV in the germline V gene (reference sequence). The CDR3 sequence is 15 residues long. In nucleotides, the CDR3 is TGTGCCAGCAGTATCTATAGCGGGAACACAGATACGCAGTATTTT. It yields the protein CASSIYSGNTDTQYF.

The genes are TRBV7-9 and TRBJ2-1; D possibly corresponds to TRBD2 (6 bases). The V gene's germline CDR1 is SEHNR and CDR2 FQNEAQ (reference sequence). The CDR3 is made up of 14 amino acids. V lost 4 bases and J lost 4, with 11 bases in between. The CDR3 nucleotides read TGTGCCAGCAGCTCGAGCGGAGGGTACAATGAGCAGTTCTTC. It codes for CASSSSGGYNEQFF.

The genes are TRBV27 and TRBJ1-5, with D tentatively TRBD1 (6 bases). The CDR3 sequence is 14 residues long. Trimming removed 5 bases at V and 8 bases at J, with 16 bases between. Germline V CDR1 and CDR2: MNHEY, SMNVEV (reference sequence). CDR3 residues: CASSLTQGGEPQHF. The CDR3 DNA reads TGTGCCAGCAGTCTGACACAGGGAGGGGAGCCCCAGCATTTT.

The table lists this clone with a few counts. V gene TRBV30 combines with J gene TRBJ2-7; 9 bases fit TRBD1. J lost 5 bases, V lost 7 bases, and 12 bases had no gene match. The CDR3 contains 14 residues. Germline-derived CDR1 and CDR2 are GTSNPN and SVGIG (reference sequence). The CDR3 loop reads CASASGQGQHEQYF. CDR3 DNA sequence: TGTGCCTCAGCCTCCGGACAGGGGCAGCACGAGCAGTACTTC.

The rearrangement joins TRBV27 to TRBJ2-7; 10 nucleotides agree with TRBD2. CDR3 length equals 16 residues. In germline, CDR1 is MNHEY, CDR2 SMNVEV (reference sequence). J lost 5 bases, V lost 7 bases, and 14 bases had no gene match. The CDR3 coding sequence is TGTGCCAGCACCTGGCGAGCGGGAGGGCCAAGCCACGAGCAGTACTTC. This codes for CASTWRAGGPSHEQYF.

This chain uses TRBV7-8 with TRBJ2-7, with D tentatively TRBD1 (6 bases). The CDR3 is made up of 15 amino acids. CDR1 and CDR2 from the germline V gene are SGHVS and FQNEAQ. Trimming stripped 5 bases from V and 1 base from J, with 15 bases between. The CDR3 coding sequence is TGTGCCAGCAGCCCGGATCAGGGGCGGTCCTACGAGCAGTACTTC. This encodes CASSPDQGRSYEQYF.

This clone came up a few times. The chain has TRBV9 and TRBJ2-1, with 10 bases identical to TRBD1. The CDR3 contains 15 residues. Germline CDR1 is SGDLS and CDR2 is YYNGEE. The ends lost 4 bases at V and 6 bases at J; junction bases unmatched: 7. The DNA for the CDR3 is TGTGCCAGCAGCACGGGACAGGGGTCGAGCAATGAGCAGTTCTTC. It encodes CASSTGQGSSNEQFF.

This clone was counted between two and nine times. One end of the junction fails to match germline, which may point to a read error. V and J are TRBV15 and TRBJ1-5; 9 bases fit TRBD1. The CDR3 covers 17 residues. The germline V gene encodes CDR1 LNHNV and CDR2 YYDKDF (reference sequence). The CDR3 region is CATSIRGTGPSNQPQNF. The DNA of the CDR3 is TGTGCCACCAGCATTAGGGGGACAGGGCCGAGCAATCAGCCCCAGAATTTT.

This clone is large in the sample. The V call is TRBV4-1, the J call TRBJ1-1, with 7 positions matching TRBD1. Germline loops: CDR1 MGHRA, CDR2 YSYEKL. J gave up 3 bases and V 4 bases, and 8 bases lay outside the gene matches. The CDR3 is made up of 15 amino acids. CDR3 residues: CASSPYRDSDTEAFF. CDR3 DNA sequence: TGCGCCAGCAGCCCCTACCGGGACAGCGACACTGAAGCTTTCTTT.

This clone was detected only a few times. The rearrangement links TRBV29-1 to TRBJ2-7; unclear D gene. The CDR3 contains 12 residues. Germline CDR1 SQVTM, CDR2 ANQGSEA. Trimming stripped 4 bases from V and 6 bases from J, with 13 bases between. The CDR3 is CSVAQANSEQYF. In DNA, the CDR3 is TGCAGCGTTGCGCAGGCCAACAGCGAGCAGTACTTC.

The table lists this clone with a few counts. V is TRBV6-1 and J is TRBJ1-2; D gene uncertain. Germline V gene sequence: CDR1 MNHNS, CDR2 SASEGT. The CDR3 loop spans 12 amino acids. Trimming stripped 2 bases from V and 8 bases from J, with 9 bases between. CDR3 DNA sequence: TGTGCCAGCAGTGAATCCCCGTCCGGCTACACCTTC. Translated, it gives CASSESPSGYTF.

The rearrangement uses TRBV5-6 and TRBJ1-1, with D perhaps TRBD1 (5 bases). In germline, CDR1 is SGHDT, CDR2 YYEEEE. This CDR3 region has 13 residues. The V end lost 3 bases, the J end lost 1 base, and 7 bases lay between the germline ends. The CDR3 region is CASSSTANTEAFF. The DNA of the CDR3 is TGTGCCAGCAGCTCGACAGCGAACACTGAAGCTTTCTTT.

CDR3 bases: TGCAGCGTTGAAGGGGAGAACTATGGCTACACCTTC. Protein: CSVEGENYGYTF. The chain carries TRBV29-1 and TRBJ1-2; D is unclear. Germline lookup yields CDR1 SQVTM and CDR2 ANQGSEA. This CDR3 comprises 12 residues. V shed 1 base and J shed 2 bases, with 5 bases lying between them.

Here the CDR3 reads CAWRARVDTGELFF. The CDR3 DNA reads TGTGCCTGGAGGGCCCGGGTGGACACCGGGGAGCTGTTTTTT. The rearrangement uses TRBV30 and TRBJ2-2; no definite D call. The V end lost 3 bases, the J end lost 3 bases, and 11 bases lay between the germline ends. The V gene's germline CDR1 is GTSNPN and CDR2 SVGIG (reference sequence). The CDR3 consists of 14 residues.

The V and J genes are TRBV27 and TRBJ1-1, with TRBD1 identical over 9 bases. In germline, CDR1 is MNHEY, CDR2 SMNVEV (reference sequence). V shed 1 base and J 6 bases; nucleotides not matched to a gene: 9. This CDR3 region has 16 residues. The CDR3 loop reads CASSLLSGTGSAEAFF. Here the CDR3 DNA reads TGTGCCAGCAGTTTATTATCTGGGACAGGGAGCGCTGAAGCTTTCTTT.

The chain recombines TRBV5-1 with TRBJ2-1; possibly TRBD2 for D (6 bases). CDR1 is SGHRS and CDR2 is YFSETQ in the germline V gene. V lost 0 bases and J lost 7, with 14 bases in between. The CDR3 totals 15 residues. The CDR3 loop reads CASSLGAGSENEQFF. The DNA for the CDR3 is TGCGCCAGCAGCTTGGGTGCCGGGAGCGAAAATGAGCAGTTCTTC.

The V gene is TRBV19, the J gene TRBJ2-2, with 10 bases identical to TRBD2. Germline CDR1 LNHDA, CDR2 SQIVND (reference sequence). V gave up 7 bases and J gave up 6 bases; unmatched junction bases: 5. The CDR3 totals 14 residues. CDR3 loop: CASNPSGGPGELFF. The CDR3 DNA is TGTGCCAGTAATCCTAGCGGGGGACCCGGGGAGCTGTTTTTT.

The genes are TRBV2 and TRBJ2-2; TRBD2 matches 9 bases. V gave up 5 bases and J gave up 7 bases; unmatched junction bases: 8. Germline V gene sequence: CDR1 SNHLY, CDR2 FYNNEI. This CDR3 contains 15 residues. CDR3 loop: CASSPTSGAGGELFF. CDR3 DNA sequence: TGTGCCAGCAGTCCGACTAGCGGTGCGGGCGGGGAGCTGTTTTTT.

The chain carries TRBV7-2 and TRBJ2-7, with D perhaps TRBD1 (5 bases). The length of the CDR3 is 14 residues. The germline V gene has CDR1 SGHTA and CDR2 FQGNSA. With 0 bases removed from V and 3 bases from J, the gap between germline ends came to 9 bases. CDR3 residues: CASSLAGQSYEQYF. CDR3 sequence (DNA): TGTGCCAGCAGCTTAGCAGGACAAAGCTACGAGCAGTACTTC.

The V gene is TRBV5-1, the J gene TRBJ2-2, with 11 positions matching TRBD2. CDR3 size: 16 residues. The J segment lost 6 bases and the V segment lost 4 bases, leaving 8 bases of the junction unmatched. In germline, CDR1 is SGHRS, CDR2 YFSETQ. The CDR3 protein is CASSGASGRFAGELFF. For the CDR3, the DNA is TGCGCCAGCAGCGGGGCTAGCGGGAGGTTCGCCGGGGAGCTGTTTTTT.

This chain links TRBV5-1 with TRBJ2-3; TRBD1 matches 7 bases. Germline V gene sequence: CDR1 SGHRS, CDR2 YFSETQ. V gave up 0 bases and J gave up 1 base; unmatched junction bases: 5. This CDR3 region has 16 residues. The CDR3: CASSLADRAGTDTQYF. The CDR3 region has the DNA TGCGCCAGCAGCTTGGCCGACAGGGCGGGCACAGATACGCAGTATTTT.

The V and J genes are TRBV28 and TRBJ1-2, with 7 bases fitting TRBD1. This CDR3 comprises 16 residues. Germline V gives CDR1 MDHEN, CDR2 SYDVKM. The ends lost 7 bases at V and 8 bases at J; junction bases unmatched: 19. The CDR3 reads CASNPLAPTGREGYTF. CDR3 nucleotides: TGTGCCAGCAATCCACTAGCCCCGACAGGGAGAGAGGGCTACACCTTC.

This clone was picked up one time. The rearrangement uses TRBV25-1 and TRBJ1-1; 8 bases are a match to TRBD1. Germline CDR1 is MGHDK and CDR2 is SYGVNS. V lost 2 bases, J lost 0 bases, and 2 bases stayed unmatched. The CDR3 runs to 15 residues. CDR3 loop: CASSERTGMNTEAFF. CDR3 coding DNA: TGTGCCAGCAGTGAAAGGACAGGGATGAACACTGAAGCTTTCTTT.

The genes are TRBV5-4 and TRBJ2-7; TRBD1 agrees at 10 bases. This CDR3 has 12 amino acids. Losses at the gene ends were 4 bases for V and 6 bases for J; bases not matched to a gene: 1. Germline CDR1 is SGHNT and CDR2 is YYREEE (reference sequence). DNA for the CDR3: TGTGCCAGCAGCCGGGACAGGGGCGAGCAGTACTTC. The encoded protein is CASSRDRGEQYF.